This T cell receptor beta chain was captured by sequencing in a study of cytomegalovirus exposure and HLA in healthy donors. The ends were cut back, 5 bases at V and 3 bases at J, with 14 bases in the middle. The CDR3 consists of 15 residues. Germline-derived CDR1 and CDR2 are SEHNR and FQNEAQ (reference sequence). Clones were sequenced by immunoSEQ multiplex PCR, and TCRdb holds only the in-frame ones, with some missing. Found here are some 74,000 clones, 93% of them singletons; the top ten hold 3.6%. This clone was detected once. Specimen: PBMCs. This clonotype was obtained from a woman aged 30 to 39 in good health and CMV-seronegative. The chain joins TRBV7-9 to TRBJ2-1; D unclear. CDR3 in amino acids: CASSHPKINYNEQFF. The DNA of the CDR3 is TGTGCCAGCAGCCACCCTAAGATTAACTACAATGAGCAGTTCTTC.